The next 26 T cell receptor beta chains were all read from a single sample in a study of early T cells in non-severe SARS-CoV-2 infection. TCRdb re-derived calls from the 5' RACE reads in MiXCR, one entry per CDR3 protein. The sample has 25,000 to 30,000 distinct CDR3 sequences, roughly 6% seen once. The sequencing input was whole blood. The receptor source for this set is an adult who was a healthcare worker with PCR-confirmed SARS-CoV-2 infection or an uninfected control (not recorded which).

The chain combines TRBV29-1 with TRBJ2-3; weak D call: TRBD2 (5 bases). Germline lookup yields CDR1 SQVTM and CDR2 ANQGSEA. Between the trimmed V and J ends, which lost 7 bases and 6 bases, there was a span of 14 bases. CDR3 length: 12 amino acids. CDR3 sequence: CSALRTGDTQYF. The CDR3 DNA reads as TGCAGCGCGCTAAGGACGGGGGATACGCAGTATTTT.

This clonotype was detected ten times or more. This chain links TRBV6-1 with TRBJ2-3; TRBD2 matches 10 bases. The CDR3 sequence is 15 residues long. The V and J ends lost 11 bases and 6 bases, in that order; junction bases with no gene match: 14. CDR1 is MNHNS and CDR2 is SASEGT in the germline V gene. The CDR3 DNA reads TGTGCCGGCGAGAGCGGGGGGGATTCAGGCGATACGCAGTATTTT. This gives the protein CAGESGGDSGDTQYF.

The chain combines TRBV7-2 with TRBJ1-6; no definite D call. In germline, CDR1 is SGHTA, CDR2 FQGNSA. Trimming left V 5 bases short and J 5 bases short, with 4 bases between. The CDR3 has 12 residues. In DNA form, the CDR3 reads TGTGCCAGCAGCCGGAATAATTCACCCCTCCACTTT. Amino acids: CASSRNNSPLHF.

In its sample, this clonotype was seen many times. The chain employs TRBV10-3 and TRBJ2-3; no clear D gene. The CDR3 covers 12 residues. CDR1 is ENHRY and CDR2 is SYGVKD in the germline V gene. Trimming took 8 bases from V and 6 from J, leaving 12 bases between them. CDR3 nucleotides: TGTGCCATCGCATATGAAGAGGATACGCAGTATTTT. This sequence encodes CAIAYEEDTQYF.

The sample holds many counts of this clonotype. The V and J genes are TRBV7-6 and TRBJ2-7; D is perhaps TRBD2 (5 bases). This CDR3 is built from 15 residues. The V gene's germline CDR1 is SGHVS and CDR2 FNYEAQ. The ends were cut back, 2 bases at V and 1 base at J, with 12 bases in the middle. As DNA, the CDR3 is TGTGCCAGCAGCTTACGAACGGGAAAATCCTACGAGCAGTACTTC. Encoded protein: CASSLRTGKSYEQYF. Using reference TRBV7-6 and TRBJ2-7 for the parts outside the CDR3, the full variable domain is GAGVSQSPRYKVTKRGQDVALRCDPISGHVSLYWYRQALGQGPEFLTYFNYEAQQDKSGLPNDRFSAERPEGSISTLTIQRTEQRDSAMYRCASSLRTGKSYEQYFGPGTRLTVT.

This clonotype was counted at least ten times. V is TRBV3-1 and J is TRBJ2-4; no firm D call. The CDR3 sequence is 13 residues long. Germline CDR1 is LGHDT and CDR2 is YNNKEL (reference sequence). V shed 3 bases and J shed 6 bases, with 9 bases lying between them. CDR3 in DNA: TGTGCCAGCAGCCACGGTTCTCGAAACATTCAGTACTTC. Translating gives CASSHGSRNIQYF. Full variable domain (missing parts from reference TRBV3-1 and TRBJ2-4): DTAVSQTPKYLVTQMGNDKSIKCEQNLGHDTMYWYKQDSKKFLKIMFSYNNKELIINETVPNRFSPKSPDKAHLNLHINSLELGDSAVYFCASSHGSRNIQYFGAGTRLSVL.

In its sample, this clonotype was seen many times. The rearrangement links TRBV20-1 to TRBJ2-3, with 7 nucleotides matching TRBD2. The CDR3 covers 15 residues. Germline V gene lookup returns CDR1 DFQATT and CDR2 SNEGSKA (reference sequence). Trimming removed 3 bases from V and 2 bases from J; junction bases left unmatched: 8. CDR3 nucleotide sequence: TGCAGTGCTAGGGGAGGGGAGGCCCACACAGATACGCAGTATTTT. Amino acid sequence: CSARGGEAHTDTQYF.

This clonotype was seen only once. This chain uses TRBV2 with TRBJ1-2, with 8 bases aligning to TRBD1. Germline CDR1 reads SNHLY; CDR2 reads FYNNEI. Trimming took 2 bases from V and 8 from J; bases not matched to a gene: 7. There are 14 residues in the CDR3. The CDR3 coding sequence is TGTGCCAGCAGTGAAACGGGGACAGGTCGCGGCTACACCTTC. Its protein product is CASSETGTGRGYTF.

This clonotype showed up many times. The chain employs TRBV19 and TRBJ1-4, with D unclear. The CDR3 runs to 13 residues. Germline-derived CDR1 and CDR2 are LNHDA and SQIVND (reference sequence). V was pared by 7 bases and J by 10 bases, with 16 bases between. Written as DNA, the CDR3 is TGTGCCAGTACCCGGGCCAGCTCCGGAAAACTGTTTTTT. Residues: CASTRASSGKLFF.

This clonotype was seen at least ten times. The chain carries TRBV12-3 or TRBV12-4 and TRBJ2-5; D could derive from TRBD1 or TRBD2 (5 bases each). This CDR3 has 14 amino acids. V was trimmed by 5 bases and J by 1 base, leaving 11 bases between them. The CDR3 sequence: CASSPPGRQETQYF. The CDR3 DNA reads as TGTGCCAGCAGTCCCCCGGGACGCCAAGAGACCCAGTACTTC.

This clonotype was found many times. The chain couples TRBV11-3 to TRBJ2-3; either TRBD1 or TRBD2 may fit D (5 bases each). V dropped 5 bases and J dropped 2 bases, with 8 bases sitting between them. CDR1 is SGHNT, CDR2 YENEEA, per germline. The CDR3 loop spans 13 amino acids. CDR3 loop: CASSPGTTDTQYF. DNA of the CDR3: TGTGCCAGCAGCCCCGGGACCACAGATACGCAGTATTTT.

This clonotype was recorded many times. Germline and junction disagree at one end, which may indicate a read error. The V gene is TRBV12-3 or TRBV12-4, the J gene TRBJ2-1, with 14 bases that match TRBD2. CDR3 size: 15 residues. CDR3 bases: TGTGCCAGCACTTTAGGACTAGCGGGAGGAAATGAGCAGTTCTTC. It encodes CASTLGLAGGNEQFF.

In its sample, this clonotype was seen many times. The J gene is TRBJ1-1, the V gene TRBV12-3 or TRBV12-4; D not certain. The CDR3 is 14 amino acids. V gave up 1 base and J gave up 1 base, with 7 bases separating them. The CDR3 reads CASSLDPRNTEAFF. The CDR3 DNA reads as TGTGCCAGCAGTTTAGACCCAAGGAACACTGAAGCTTTCTTT.

This clonotype was seen ten or more times. This sequence joins TRBV19 and TRBJ2-7, with D possibly matching TRBD2 (5 bases). Germline assignment: CDR1 LNHDA and CDR2 SQIVND (reference sequence). The CDR3 is made up of 11 amino acids. V gave up 5 bases and J gave up 6 bases, with 8 bases separating them. CDR3 protein: CASSSGIEQYF. CDR3 nucleotide sequence: TGTGCCAGTAGTTCCGGGATCGAGCAGTACTTC.

The rearrangement joins TRBV7-8 to TRBJ2-7; possibly TRBD1 for D (5 bases). The CDR3 contains 15 residues. Trimming took off 1 base at V and 1 base at J, with 11 bases between the two ends. Germline V gives CDR1 SGHVS, CDR2 FQNEAQ. CDR3 sequence reads: CASSLERGTSYEQYF. CDR3 sequence (DNA): TGTGCCAGCAGCTTAGAAAGGGGTACATCCTACGAGCAGTACTTC.

This clonotype is labeled as medium-sized (0.01 to 0.1%). Sequence at one end of the junction differs from germline and may be a read error. The chain employs TRBV29-1 and TRBJ2-7; D is perhaps TRBD1 or TRBD2 (5 bases each). The CDR3 is 13 residues long. From germline, CDR1 is SQVTM and CDR2 ANQGSEA. The CDR3 DNA is TGCAGCGTTGAAGGTCGGCTAGGGACCGGGCTACGCTTC. This translates into CSVEGRLGTGLRF.

This clonotype was seen repeatedly, ten times or more. The V gene is TRBV30, the J gene TRBJ2-3; 8 nucleotides match TRBD2. V lost 5 bases to trimming and J lost 6 bases; unmatched junction nucleotides: 10. CDR1 GTSNPN and CDR2 SVGIG come from the germline V gene (reference sequence). The CDR3 consists of 14 residues. CDR3 region: CAWQRERRGDTQYF. In DNA, the CDR3 is TGTGCCTGGCAGCGGGAGCGACGAGGGGATACGCAGTATTTT.

This clonotype qualifies as medium-sized. The J gene is TRBJ2-3, the V gene TRBV20-1; 8 bases line up with TRBD2. CDR1 and CDR2 from the germline V gene are DFQATT and SNEGSKA (reference sequence). Trimming cost V 0 bases and J 4 bases; bases outside gene matches: 6. The CDR3 extends over 15 amino acids. The CDR3 sequence: CSARDRLAGSDTQYF. The CDR3 nucleotides are TGCAGTGCTAGAGATCGCCTAGCGGGCTCAGATACGCAGTATTTT.

This clonotype was counted ten times or more. The V gene is TRBV6-2 or TRBV6-3, the J gene TRBJ1-6; D gene unclear. The CDR3 loop spans 13 amino acids. Germline values: CDR1 MNHEY, CDR2 SVGEGT. Trimming left V 0 bases short and J 7 bases short, with 4 bases between. The CDR3 protein is CASSYSSNSPLHF. The CDR3 region has the DNA TGTGCCAGCAGTTACTCTTCGAATTCACCCCTCCACTTT.

This clonotype was seen at least ten times. The V and J genes are TRBV18 and TRBJ2-7; D gene unclear. Germline CDR1 KGHSH, CDR2 LQKENI. V was trimmed by 2 bases and J by 3 bases, leaving 17 bases between them. The CDR3 length is 16 residues. DNA of the CDR3: TGTGCCAGCTCACCATCATCACGCGGTGGGTTCTACGAGCAGTACTTC. It translates to CASSPSSRGGFYEQYF.

In this sample, this clonotype turned up many times. The chain recombines TRBV20-1 with TRBJ2-1, with TRBD2 as a possible D gene (6 bases). The V gene lost 3 bases and the J gene lost 5 bases, with 14 bases spanning the gap. The CDR3 extends over 14 amino acids. Per germline, CDR1 DFQATT and CDR2 SNEGSKA (reference sequence). The CDR3 nucleotides read TGCAGTGCTAGCGGCGGGGCATGGGACAATGAGCAGTTCTTC. Amino acids: CSASGGAWDNEQFF.

This clonotype has at least ten counts. V is TRBV7-2 and J is TRBJ2-1, with 8 bases matching TRBD1. J gave up 2 bases and V 4 bases, and 4 bases lay outside the gene matches. The CDR3 covers 15 residues. Germline-derived CDR1 and CDR2 are SGHTA and FQGNSA. In DNA, the CDR3 is TGTGCCAGCAGCTCCGGACAGGGCACCTACAATGAGCAGTTCTTC. This translates into CASSSGQGTYNEQFF. The whole variable domain, remainder taken from reference TRBV7-2 and TRBJ2-1, is GAGVSQSPSNKVTEKGKDVELRCDPISGHTALYWYRQSLGQGLEFLIYFQGNSAPDKSGLPSDRFSAERTGGSVSTLTIQRTQQEDSAVYLCASSSGQGTYNEQFFGPGTRLTVL.

Many counts were recorded for this clonotype. This rearrangement joins TRBV7-7 to TRBJ2-3; 8 bases are shared with TRBD1. The CDR3 has 16 amino acids. J lost 3 bases, V lost 1 base, and 6 bases had no gene match. Germline CDR1 reads SSHAT; CDR2 reads FNYEAQ (reference sequence). CDR3 sequence: CASSLGPGGATDTQYF. The CDR3 bases are TGTGCCAGCAGCTTAGGGCCAGGGGGCGCGACAGATACGCAGTATTTT.

Worth noting for this clonotype: A read error is possible here, since a much larger clone lies one base away. This sequence joins TRBV7-2 and TRBJ1-3; D is perhaps TRBD1 (6 bases). This CDR3 spans 17 amino acids. Germline lookup yields CDR1 SGHTA and CDR2 FQGNSA. V was pared by 2 bases and J by 5 bases, with 19 bases between. CDR3 coding DNA: TGTGCCAGCAGCTTATGGGGCGGGACACTTACTAGAAACACCATATATTTT. The encoded protein is CASSLWGGTLTRNTIYF. The full variable domain, with the rest looked up from reference TRBV7-2 and TRBJ1-3, is GAGVSQSPSNKVTEKGKDVELRCDPISGHTALYWYRQSLGQGLEFLIYFQGNSAPDKSGLPSDRFSAERTGGSVSTLTIQRTQQEDSAVYLCASSLWGGTLTRNTIYFGEGSWLTVV.

This clonotype was counted ten times or more. This chain joins TRBV12-3 or TRBV12-4 and TRBJ2-7; 7 bases map to TRBD2. The CDR3 has 15 residues. The V and J ends lost 6 bases and 6 bases, in that order; junction bases with no gene match: 14. For the CDR3, the DNA is TGTGCCAGCAGCCACCCTCAAGCGGGAAGGGGCGAGCAGTACTTC. Amino acids: CASSHPQAGRGEQYF.

This clonotype was seen repeatedly, ten times or more. The CDR3 DNA sequence: TGCAGTGCTGGGACAGGGTACAATCAGCCCCAGCATTTT. This encodes CSAGTGYNQPQHF. The chain is built from TRBV20-1 and TRBJ1-5, with 9 bases fitting TRBD1. Per the germline V gene, CDR1 is DFQATT and CDR2 is SNEGSKA (reference sequence). The CDR3 has 13 residues. The ends lost 5 bases at V and 3 bases at J; junction bases unmatched: 2.